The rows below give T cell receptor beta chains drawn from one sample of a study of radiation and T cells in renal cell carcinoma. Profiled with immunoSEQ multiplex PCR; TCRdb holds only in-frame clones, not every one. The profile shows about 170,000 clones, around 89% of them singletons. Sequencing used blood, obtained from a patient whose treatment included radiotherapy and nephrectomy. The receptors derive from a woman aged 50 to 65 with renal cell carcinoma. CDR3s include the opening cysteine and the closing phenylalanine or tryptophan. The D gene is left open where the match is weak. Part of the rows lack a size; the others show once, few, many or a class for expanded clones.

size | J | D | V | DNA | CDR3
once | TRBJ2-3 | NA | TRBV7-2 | TGTGCCAGCAGCTTAGCCTCAGATACGCAGTATTTT | CASSLASDTQYF
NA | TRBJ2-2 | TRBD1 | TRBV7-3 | TGTGCCAGCAGCCAAACAGGGGGCGACACCGGGGAGCTGTTTTTT | CASSQTGGDTGELFF
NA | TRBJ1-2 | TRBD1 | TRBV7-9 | TGTGCCAGCAGCTTGGGACAGGTGAACTATGGCTACACCTTC | CASSLGQVNYGYTF
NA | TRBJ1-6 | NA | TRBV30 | TGTGCCTGGATGGTTAGGTCCTATAATTCACCCCTCCACTTT | CAWMVRSYNSPLHF
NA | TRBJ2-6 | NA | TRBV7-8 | TGTGCCAGCAGCTCCCTAAGAACAGGGATCTCTGGGGCCAACGTCCTGACTTTC | CASSSLRTGISGANVLTF
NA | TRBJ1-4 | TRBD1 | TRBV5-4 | TGTGCCAGCAGCAAACCAGGGGGGGTACAGGAAAAACTGTTTTTT | CASSKPGGVQEKLFF
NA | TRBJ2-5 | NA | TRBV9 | TGTGCCAGCAGCGTAACGGCGGGGGCCCGGGAGACCCAGTACTTC | CASSVTAGARETQYF
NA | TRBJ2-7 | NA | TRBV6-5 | TGTGCCAGCACTACGACAGGTTCCTACGAGCAGTACTTC | CASTTTGSYEQYF
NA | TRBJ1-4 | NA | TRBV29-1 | TGCAGCGTTGAAGATCCCCGGAGCCTTAATGAAAAACTGTTTTTT | CSVEDPRSLNEKLFF
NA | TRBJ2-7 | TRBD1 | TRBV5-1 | TGCGCCAGCAGCCCTAGGACAGGGGTAAACGAGCAGTACTTC | CASSPRTGVNEQYF
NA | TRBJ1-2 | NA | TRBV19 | TGTGCCAGTAGGCCCGGGACCTATGGCGGGGCCACCTTC | CASRPGTYGGATF
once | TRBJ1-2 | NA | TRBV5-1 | TGCGCCAGCAGCTTGGAAGGGAACTACTATGGCTACACCTTC | CASSLEGNYYGYTF
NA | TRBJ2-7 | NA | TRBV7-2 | TGTGCCAGCAGCCTTAGGGGGAGCAAGCCTCTCGAGCAGTACTTC | CASSLRGSKPLEQYF
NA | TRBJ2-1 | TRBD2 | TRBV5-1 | TGCGCCAGCAGCCCGCTACCCCCTAGCGGGGGTTACAATGAGCAGTTCTTC | CASSPLPPSGGYNEQFF
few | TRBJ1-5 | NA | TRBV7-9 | TGTGCCAGCAGCTTCCCCGGCGTGGAGCAGCCCCAGCATTTT | CASSFPGVEQPQHF
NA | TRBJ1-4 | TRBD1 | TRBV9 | TGTGCCAGCAGCGTAGGTACAGGGGGTTCAACTAATGAAAAACTGTTTTTT | CASSVGTGGSTNEKLFF
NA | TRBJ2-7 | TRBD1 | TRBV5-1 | TGCGCCAGCAGCTTGGAAGGACAGGGAGGCACCTACGAGCAGTACTTC | CASSLEGQGGTYEQYF
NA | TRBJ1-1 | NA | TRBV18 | TGTGCCAGCTCACCAACGCCGAACTCGAACACTGAAGCTTTCTTT | CASSPTPNSNTEAFF
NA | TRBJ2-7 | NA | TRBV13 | TGTGCCAGCAGCTTAAGAAGGACGGCGCTGAGGGCGTACGAGCAGTACTTC | CASSLRRTALRAYEQYF